Detailed here is one TCR beta chain. The entry originates in a study of control samples from healthy donors and cancer patients. The assay was immunoSEQ multiplex PCR, and TCRdb's table has in-frame clones only and misses some. The sample includes some 130,000 clones, approximately 86% of them seen just once. V was clipped by 0 bases and J by 1 base, with 8 bases between them. The CDR3 covers 16 residues. The germline gives CDR1 SGDLS, CDR2 YYNGEE. The specimen was blood. This TCR derives from a woman younger than 45 in good health. The gene calls are TRBV9 and TRBJ2-6; the D gene is possibly TRBD1 (6 bases). The CDR3: CASSVGGTSGANVLTF. For the CDR3, the DNA is TGTGCCAGCAGCGTAGGGGGGACATCTGGGGCCAACGTCCTGACTTTC. The full variable domain, rest sourced from reference TRBV9 and TRBJ2-6, is DSGVTQTPKHLITATGQRVTLRCSPRSGDLSVYWYQQSLDQGLQFLIQYYNGEERAKGNILERFSAQQFPDLHSELNLSSLELGDSALYFCASSVGGTSGANVLTFGAGSRLTVL.